The 14 T cell receptor beta chains in this list originate from one sample, sequenced in a study of beta chain features in type 1 diabetes. Isolated RNA was reverse transcribed in full, so expressed TCRB transcripts were sequenced. Data came from immunoSEQ multiplex PCR; TCRdb stores just in-frame clones and leaves some out. The repertoire holds around 250,000 clones, with roughly 70% as singletons. Sample: naive CD4+ T cells from blood. These receptors came from a man aged 25-45 years in good health.

The chain combines TRBV5-6 with TRBJ2-1; the D is unclear. The V gene's germline CDR1 is SGHDT and CDR2 YYEEEE. Trimming stripped 4 bases from V and 8 bases from J, with 25 bases between. The CDR3 has 17 residues. This chain's CDR3 is CASSATVMTFLVHEQFF. CDR3 bases: TGTGCCAGCAGCGCTACCGTTATGACATTCCTCGTCCATGAGCAGTTCTTC.

This clone was counted between two and nine times. This sample also contains other DNA sequences that code for the same CDR3. This rearrangement joins TRBV29-1 to TRBJ2-5; TRBD2 matches 10 bases. Germline values: CDR1 SQVTM, CDR2 ANQGSEA. This CDR3 is 13 amino acids long. V shed 4 bases and J 4 bases; nucleotides not matched to a gene: 3. The CDR3 is CSVGLAGVETQYF. The CDR3 nucleotides are TGCAGCGTTGGGCTAGCGGGAGTAGAGACCCAGTACTTC.

The chain has TRBV10-3 and TRBJ2-5, with 12 nucleotides matching TRBD1. In germline, CDR1 is ENHRY, CDR2 SYGVKD. Losses at the gene ends were 6 bases for V and 4 bases for J; bases not matched to a gene: 3. This CDR3 is 14 amino acids long. The CDR3 sequence is CAISGTGGGETQYF. CDR3 DNA sequence: TGTGCCATCAGCGGGACAGGGGGCGGAGAGACCCAGTACTTC.

This clone occurred a few times. V gene TRBV29-1 combines with J gene TRBJ2-7; D remains ambiguous. Germline lookup yields CDR1 SQVTM and CDR2 ANQGSEA. The CDR3 has 13 residues. The ends were cut back, 2 bases at V and 2 bases at J, with 10 bases in the middle. Here the CDR3 reads CSVEQATPYEQYF. Here the CDR3 DNA reads TGCAGCGTTGAACAAGCGACGCCCTACGAGCAGTACTTC.

The V call is TRBV29-1, the J call TRBJ2-1, with D hard to call. V was trimmed by 7 bases and J by 1 base, leaving 11 bases between them. In germline, CDR1 is SQVTM, CDR2 ANQGSEA. The CDR3 totals 13 residues. The CDR3 nucleotides are TGCAGCGGTGCTCAGGTTTCCTACAATGAGCAGTTCTTC. This gives the protein CSGAQVSYNEQFF.

J is TRBJ2-7 and V is TRBV2, with D hard to call. The CDR3 length is 12 residues. V was trimmed by 2 bases and J by 3 bases, leaving 5 bases between them. Germline V gene lookup returns CDR1 SNHLY and CDR2 FYNNEI. The CDR3 bases are TGTGCCAGCAGTGAACAGGACTACGAGCAGTACTTC. As protein: CASSEQDYEQYF.

The V and J genes are TRBV29-1 and TRBJ2-7; 10 bases are a match to TRBD2. Germline CDR1 SQVTM, CDR2 ANQGSEA. The CDR3 contains 16 residues. Germline trimming cut 0 bases from V and 2 bases from J; bases unmatched to any gene: 7. In nucleotides, the CDR3 is TGCAGCGTTGAAGATCGTCCCAGCGGGAGGGCCTACGAGCAGTACTTC. Protein product: CSVEDRPSGRAYEQYF.

The chain links TRBV2 to TRBJ2-1; 11 bases line up with TRBD2. CDR1 SNHLY and CDR2 FYNNEI come from the germline V gene. V gave up 6 bases and J gave up 6 bases; unmatched junction bases: 7. This CDR3 region has 15 residues. For the CDR3, the DNA is TGTGCCAGCAGGAGACTAGCGGGACAGAGCAATGAGCAGTTCTTC. This translates into CASRRLAGQSNEQFF.

A few counts support this clone. Other nucleotide sequences in the sample specify the same CDR3. The CDR3: CSVQQETQYF. For the CDR3, the DNA is TGCAGCGTTCAGCAAGAGACCCAGTACTTC. The rearrangement links TRBV29-1 to TRBJ2-5; D unresolved. There are 10 residues in the CDR3. Trimming shortened V by 5 bases and J by 2 bases, and 3 bases separated the two germline ends. Germline V gene lookup returns CDR1 SQVTM and CDR2 ANQGSEA.

The CDR3 sequence: CASSLASDGRGYF. CDR3 DNA: TGTGCCAGCAGCTTAGCGTCCGACGGCAGGGGGTACTTC. J is TRBJ2-5 and V is TRBV7-8; possibly TRBD1 for D (6 bases). CDR1 SGHVS and CDR2 FQNEAQ come from the germline V gene. Trimming pared 0 bases from V and 13 bases from J, leaving 15 bases between. The CDR3 loop spans 13 amino acids.

This clone was seen only once. The gene calls are TRBV28 and TRBJ2-3, with D possibly being TRBD2 (6 bases). CDR3 length: 15 amino acids. CDR1 and CDR2 (germline): MDHEN, SYDVKM. Trimming left V 6 bases short and J 2 bases short, with 15 bases between. CDR3 nucleotide sequence: TGTGCCAGCAGCCCAGCGGGTCACGTCACAGATACGCAGTATTTT. As protein: CASSPAGHVTDTQYF.

The chain uses TRBV30 and TRBJ2-3, with D uncertain. The V end lost 7 bases, the J end lost 3 bases, and 14 bases lay between the germline ends. The CDR3 loop spans 13 amino acids. The germline gives CDR1 GTSNPN, CDR2 SVGIG (reference sequence). The CDR3 loop reads CAFDLQGTDTQYF. As DNA, the CDR3 is TGTGCCTTTGACCTACAAGGGACAGATACGCAGTATTTT.

This clone has just one count. At the DNA level, this CDR3 is encoded by other sequences in the same sample as well. The chain combines TRBV9 with TRBJ1-1, with D unclear. The CDR3 length is 13 residues. Germline CDR1 SGDLS, CDR2 YYNGEE. V was clipped by 0 bases and J by 1 base, with 4 bases between them. Here the CDR3 reads CASSVATNTEAFF. The CDR3 bases are TGTGCCAGCAGCGTAGCTACGAACACTGAAGCTTTCTTT.

This clone was observed a handful of times. This chain links TRBV10-3 with TRBJ2-3; 9 nucleotides align to TRBD2. Looked up from germline, CDR1 is ENHRY and CDR2 is SYGVKD. The CDR3 covers 18 residues. The trim removed 10 bases at V and 0 bases at J, leaving 17 bases unmatched. The CDR3 is CATEGQPSGAGSTDTQYF. In nucleotides, the CDR3 is TGTGCCACAGAGGGACAGCCTAGCGGGGCGGGGAGCACAGATACGCAGTATTTT.